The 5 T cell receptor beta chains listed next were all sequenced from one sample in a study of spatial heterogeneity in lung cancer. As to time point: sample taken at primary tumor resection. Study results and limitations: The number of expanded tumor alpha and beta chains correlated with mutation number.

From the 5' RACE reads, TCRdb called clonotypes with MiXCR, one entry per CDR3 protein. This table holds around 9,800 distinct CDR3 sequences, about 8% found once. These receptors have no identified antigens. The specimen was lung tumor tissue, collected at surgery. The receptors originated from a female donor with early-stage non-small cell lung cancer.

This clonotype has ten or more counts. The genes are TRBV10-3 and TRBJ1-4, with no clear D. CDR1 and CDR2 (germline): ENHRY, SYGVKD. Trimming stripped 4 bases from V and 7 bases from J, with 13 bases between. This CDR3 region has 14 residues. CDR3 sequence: CAISVRAESEKLFF. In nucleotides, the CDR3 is TGTGCCATCAGTGTGCGGGCCGAATCTGAAAAACTGTTTTTT.

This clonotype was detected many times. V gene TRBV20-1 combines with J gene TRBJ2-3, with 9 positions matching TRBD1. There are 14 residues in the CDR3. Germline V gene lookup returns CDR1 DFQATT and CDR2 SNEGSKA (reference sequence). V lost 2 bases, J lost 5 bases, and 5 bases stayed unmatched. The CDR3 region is CSARTGGRRDTQYF. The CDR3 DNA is TGCAGTGCTAGAACAGGGGGCAGAAGAGATACGCAGTATTTT.

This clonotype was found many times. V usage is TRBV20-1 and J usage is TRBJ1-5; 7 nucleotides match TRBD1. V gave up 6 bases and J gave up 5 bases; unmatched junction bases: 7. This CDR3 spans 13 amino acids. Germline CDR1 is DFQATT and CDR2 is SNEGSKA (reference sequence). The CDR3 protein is CSANRGQDQPQHF. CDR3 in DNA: TGCAGTGCAAACAGGGGCCAAGATCAGCCCCAGCATTTT.

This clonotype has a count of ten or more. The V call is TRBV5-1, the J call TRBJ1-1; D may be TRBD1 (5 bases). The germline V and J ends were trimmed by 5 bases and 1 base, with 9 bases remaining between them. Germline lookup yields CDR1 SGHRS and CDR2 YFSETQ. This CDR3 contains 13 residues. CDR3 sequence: CASSLQANTEAFF. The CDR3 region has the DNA TGCGCCAGCAGTTTACAGGCGAACACTGAAGCTTTCTTT.

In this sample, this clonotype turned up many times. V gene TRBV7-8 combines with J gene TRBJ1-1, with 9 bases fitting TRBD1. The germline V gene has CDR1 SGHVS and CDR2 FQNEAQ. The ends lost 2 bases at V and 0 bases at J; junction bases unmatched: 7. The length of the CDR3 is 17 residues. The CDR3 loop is CASSLRTGGSMNTEAFF. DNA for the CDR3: TGTGCCAGCAGCTTACGAACAGGGGGCAGCATGAACACTGAAGCTTTCTTT. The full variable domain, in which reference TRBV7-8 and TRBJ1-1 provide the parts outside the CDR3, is GAGVSQSPRYKVAKRGQDVALRCDPISGHVSLFWYQQALGQGPEFLTYFQNEAQLDKSGLPSDRFFAERPEGSVSTLKIQRTQQEDSAVYLCASSLRTGGSMNTEAFFGQGTRLTVV.